The present T cell receptor beta chain was sequenced within a study of blood T cells in healthy people across ages. Study-wide results and limits: Getting older went along with TCR beta diversity per million T cells dropping roughly linearly.

Combining a sample-barcoded 5' primer with a J-beta primer mix, a second PCR ran for about 6 to 12 cycles. TCRdb ran MiXCR on the 5' RACE reads and lists one entry per CDR3 protein. This table holds fewer than 700,000 distinct CDR3 sequences, roughly two fifths found once. This clonotype appeared a few times. The antigen is unknown. The CDR3 sequence is 15 residues long. CDR1 is MNHEY, CDR2 SVGAGI, per germline. Trimming took off 6 bases at V and 6 bases at J, with 18 bases between the two ends. This receptor was obtained from a man older than 75 in good health. The chain is built from TRBV6-5 and TRBJ2-1; perhaps TRBD1 as D (6 bases). Sequences were obtained from blood. The CDR3 region has the DNA TGTGCCAGCAGCCTTTATGGGACATCTACCAATGAGCAGTTCTTC. This gives the protein CASSLYGTSTNEQFF.